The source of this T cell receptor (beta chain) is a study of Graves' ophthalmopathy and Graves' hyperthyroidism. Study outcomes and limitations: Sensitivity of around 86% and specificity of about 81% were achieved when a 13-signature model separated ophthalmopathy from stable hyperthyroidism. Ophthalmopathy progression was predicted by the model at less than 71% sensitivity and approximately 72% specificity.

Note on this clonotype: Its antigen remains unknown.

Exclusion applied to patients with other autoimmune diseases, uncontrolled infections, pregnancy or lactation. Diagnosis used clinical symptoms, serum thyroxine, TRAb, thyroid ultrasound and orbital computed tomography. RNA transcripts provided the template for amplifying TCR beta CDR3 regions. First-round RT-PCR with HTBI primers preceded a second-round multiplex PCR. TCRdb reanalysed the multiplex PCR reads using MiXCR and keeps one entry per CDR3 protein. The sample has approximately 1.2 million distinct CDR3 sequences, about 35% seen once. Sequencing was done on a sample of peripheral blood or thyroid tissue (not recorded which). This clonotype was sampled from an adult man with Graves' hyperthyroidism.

The CDR3 DNA is TGCGCCAGCAGCCTTCTAGGAAGCGGAAATTCACCCCTCCACTTT. Protein: CASSLLGSGNSPLHF. This chain connects TRBV4-1 to TRBJ1-6; no definite D call. The V and J ends lost 4 bases and 7 bases respectively, with 14 bases between them. This CDR3 comprises 15 residues. Germline CDR1 and CDR2: MGHRA and YSYEKL.